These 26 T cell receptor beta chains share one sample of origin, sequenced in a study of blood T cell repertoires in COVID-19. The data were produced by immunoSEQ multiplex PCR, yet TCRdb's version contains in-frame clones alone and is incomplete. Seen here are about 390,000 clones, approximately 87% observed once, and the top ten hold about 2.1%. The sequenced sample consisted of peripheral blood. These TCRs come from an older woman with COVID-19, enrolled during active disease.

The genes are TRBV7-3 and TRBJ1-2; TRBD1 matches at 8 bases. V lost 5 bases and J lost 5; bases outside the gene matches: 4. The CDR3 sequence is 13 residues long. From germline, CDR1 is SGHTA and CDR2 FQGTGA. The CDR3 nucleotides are TGTGCCAGCAGCCCAGGGGGCGGGTATGGCTACACCTTC. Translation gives CASSPGGGYGYTF.

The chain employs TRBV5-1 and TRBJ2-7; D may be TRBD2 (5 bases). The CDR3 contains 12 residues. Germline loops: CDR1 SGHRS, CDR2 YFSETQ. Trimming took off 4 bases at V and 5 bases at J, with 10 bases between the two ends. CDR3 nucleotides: TGCGCCAGCAGCACGACCGGGGACGAGCAGTACTTC. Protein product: CASSTTGDEQYF. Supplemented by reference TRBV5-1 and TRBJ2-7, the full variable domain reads KAGVTQTPRYLIKTRGQQVTLSCSPISGHRSVSWYQQTPGQGLQFLFEYFSETQRNKGNFPGRFSGRQFSNSRSEMNVSTLELGDSALYLCASSTTGDEQYFGPGTRLTVT.

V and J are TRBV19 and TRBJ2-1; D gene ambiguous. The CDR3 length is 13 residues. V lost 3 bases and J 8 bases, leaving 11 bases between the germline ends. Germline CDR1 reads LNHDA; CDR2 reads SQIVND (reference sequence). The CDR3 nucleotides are TGTGCCAGTAGTATCCGACAAGCCCATGAGCAGTTCTTC. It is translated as CASSIRQAHEQFF.

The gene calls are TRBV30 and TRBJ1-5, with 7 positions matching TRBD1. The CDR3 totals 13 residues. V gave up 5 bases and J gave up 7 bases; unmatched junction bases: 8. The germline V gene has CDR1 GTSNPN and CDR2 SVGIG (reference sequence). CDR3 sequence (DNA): TGTGCCTGGGGGGGGCAGGGGGACCAGCCCCAGCATTTT. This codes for CAWGGQGDQPQHF.

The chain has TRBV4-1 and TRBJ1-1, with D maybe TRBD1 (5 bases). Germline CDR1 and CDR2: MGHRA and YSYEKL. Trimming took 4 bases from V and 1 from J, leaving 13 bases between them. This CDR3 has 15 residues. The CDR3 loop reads CASSPQGVANTEAFF. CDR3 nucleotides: TGCGCCAGCAGCCCCCAAGGGGTGGCGAACACTGAAGCTTTCTTT.

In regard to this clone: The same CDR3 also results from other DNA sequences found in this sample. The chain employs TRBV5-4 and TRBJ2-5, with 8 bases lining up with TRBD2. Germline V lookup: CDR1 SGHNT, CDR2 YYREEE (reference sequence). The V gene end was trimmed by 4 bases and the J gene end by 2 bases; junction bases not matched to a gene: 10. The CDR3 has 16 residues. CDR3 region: CASSPRGGRGQETQYF. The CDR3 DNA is TGTGCCAGCAGCCCCCGGGGGGGCCGAGGGCAAGAGACCCAGTACTTC.

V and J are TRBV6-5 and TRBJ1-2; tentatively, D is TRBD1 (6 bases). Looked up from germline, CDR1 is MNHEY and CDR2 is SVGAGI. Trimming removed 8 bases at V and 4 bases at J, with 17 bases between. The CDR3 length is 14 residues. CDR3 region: CASSGRQDSYGYTF. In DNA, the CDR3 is TGTGCCAGCTCCGGAAGACAGGACTCCTATGGCTACACCTTC.

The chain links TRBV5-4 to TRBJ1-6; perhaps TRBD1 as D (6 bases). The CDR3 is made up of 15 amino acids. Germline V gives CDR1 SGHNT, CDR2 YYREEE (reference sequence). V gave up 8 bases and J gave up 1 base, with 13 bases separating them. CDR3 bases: TGTGCCAGGGAAGGGGGTCGGTCCTATAATTCACCCCTCCACTTT. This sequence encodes CAREGGRSYNSPLHF.

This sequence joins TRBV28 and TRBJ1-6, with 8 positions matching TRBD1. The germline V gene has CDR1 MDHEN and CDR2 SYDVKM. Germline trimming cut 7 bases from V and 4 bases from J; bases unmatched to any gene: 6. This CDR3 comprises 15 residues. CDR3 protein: CASNTRTGYNSPLHF. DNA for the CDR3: TGTGCCAGCAACACAAGGACAGGGTATAATTCACCCCTCCACTTT.

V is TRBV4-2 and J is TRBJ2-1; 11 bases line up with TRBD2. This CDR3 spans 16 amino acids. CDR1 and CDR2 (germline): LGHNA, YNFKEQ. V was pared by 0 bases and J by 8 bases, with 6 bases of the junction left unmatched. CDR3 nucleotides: TGTGCCAGCAGCCAAGATTTTACTAGCGGGGGCTATGAGCAGTTCTTC. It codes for CASSQDFTSGGYEQFF.

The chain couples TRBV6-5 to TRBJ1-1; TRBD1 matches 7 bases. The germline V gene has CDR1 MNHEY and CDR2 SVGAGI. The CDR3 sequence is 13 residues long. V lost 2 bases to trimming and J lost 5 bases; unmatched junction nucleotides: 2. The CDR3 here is CASSYQGETEAFF. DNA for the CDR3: TGTGCCAGCAGTTACCAGGGGGAGACTGAAGCTTTCTTT.

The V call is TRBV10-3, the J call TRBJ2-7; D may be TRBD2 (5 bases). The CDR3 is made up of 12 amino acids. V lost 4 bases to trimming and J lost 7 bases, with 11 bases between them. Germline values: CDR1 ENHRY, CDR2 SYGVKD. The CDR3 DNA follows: TGTGCCATCAGTGTTATAGGGAGTGAGCAGTACTTC. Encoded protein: CAISVIGSEQYF.

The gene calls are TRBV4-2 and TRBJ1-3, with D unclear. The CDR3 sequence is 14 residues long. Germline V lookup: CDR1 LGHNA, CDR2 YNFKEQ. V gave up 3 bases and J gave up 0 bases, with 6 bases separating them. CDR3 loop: CASSHGLSGNTIYF. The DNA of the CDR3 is TGTGCCAGCAGCCATGGACTCTCTGGAAACACCATATATTTT.

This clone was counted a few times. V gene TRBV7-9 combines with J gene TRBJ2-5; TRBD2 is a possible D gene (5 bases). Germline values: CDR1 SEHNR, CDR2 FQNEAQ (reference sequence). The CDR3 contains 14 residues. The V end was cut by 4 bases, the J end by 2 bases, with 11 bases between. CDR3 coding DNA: TGTGCCAGCAGCTCGTGGGGAGCTCAAGAGACCCAGTACTTC. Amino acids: CASSSWGAQETQYF.

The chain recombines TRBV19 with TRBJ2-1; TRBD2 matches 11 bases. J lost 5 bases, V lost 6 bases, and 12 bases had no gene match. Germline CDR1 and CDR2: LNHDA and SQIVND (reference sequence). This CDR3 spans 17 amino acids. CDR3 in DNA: TGTGCCAGTAGGGCCCCACACGGGACTAGCGGCGACAATGAGCAGTTCTTC. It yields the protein CASRAPHGTSGDNEQFF.

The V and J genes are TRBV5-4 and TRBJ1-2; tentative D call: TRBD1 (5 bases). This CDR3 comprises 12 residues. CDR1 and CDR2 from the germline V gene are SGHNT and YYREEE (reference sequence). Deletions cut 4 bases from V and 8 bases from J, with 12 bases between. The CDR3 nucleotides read TGTGCCAGCAGCCAAACGACAGACGGCTACACCTTC. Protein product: CASSQTTDGYTF.

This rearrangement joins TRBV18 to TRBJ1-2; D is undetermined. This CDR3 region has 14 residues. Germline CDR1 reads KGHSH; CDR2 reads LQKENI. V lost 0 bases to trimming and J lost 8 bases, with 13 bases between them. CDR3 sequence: CASSPPERVRGYTF. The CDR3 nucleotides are TGTGCCAGCTCACCACCGGAGAGGGTGAGAGGCTACACCTTC.

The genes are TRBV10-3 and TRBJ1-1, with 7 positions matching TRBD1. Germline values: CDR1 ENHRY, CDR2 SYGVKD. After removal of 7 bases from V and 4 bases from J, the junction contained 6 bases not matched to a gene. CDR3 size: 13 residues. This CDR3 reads CAITSQGGTEAFF. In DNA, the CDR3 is TGTGCCATCACCTCTCAGGGGGGCACTGAAGCTTTCTTT.

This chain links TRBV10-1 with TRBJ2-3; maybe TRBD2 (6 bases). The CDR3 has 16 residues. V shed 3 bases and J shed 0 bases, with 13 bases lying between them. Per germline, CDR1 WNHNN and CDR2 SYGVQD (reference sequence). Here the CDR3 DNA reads TGCGCCAGCAGTGACTATCCCGGGGGAAGCACAGATACGCAGTATTTT. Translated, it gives CASSDYPGGSTDTQYF.

CDR3 nucleotide sequence: TGTGCCAGCAGCTGGGGACAGGACGTCTCCTACGAGCAGTACTTC. This translates into CASSWGQDVSYEQYF. V is TRBV7-9 and J is TRBJ2-7; 8 bases are a match to TRBD1. J lost 0 bases, V lost 4 bases, and 5 bases had no gene match. Germline assignment: CDR1 SEHNR and CDR2 FQNEAQ (reference sequence). This CDR3 region has 15 residues.

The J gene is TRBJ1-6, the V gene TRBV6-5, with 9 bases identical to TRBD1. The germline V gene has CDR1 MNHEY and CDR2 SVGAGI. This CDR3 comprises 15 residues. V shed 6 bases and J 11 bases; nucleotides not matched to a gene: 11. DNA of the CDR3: TGTGCCAGCAGGGGGACAGGGCTTAGAGGAACACCCCTCCACTTT. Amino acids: CASRGTGLRGTPLHF.

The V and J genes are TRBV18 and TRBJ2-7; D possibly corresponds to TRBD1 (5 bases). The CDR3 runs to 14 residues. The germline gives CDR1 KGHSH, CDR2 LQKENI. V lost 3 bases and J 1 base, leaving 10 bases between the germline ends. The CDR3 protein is CASSPRQTSYEQYF. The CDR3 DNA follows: TGTGCCAGCTCACCCCGACAGACTTCCTACGAGCAGTACTTC.

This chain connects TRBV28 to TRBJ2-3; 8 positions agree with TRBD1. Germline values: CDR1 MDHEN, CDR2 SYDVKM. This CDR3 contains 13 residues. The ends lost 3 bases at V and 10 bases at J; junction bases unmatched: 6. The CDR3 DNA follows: TGTGCCAGCAGTTTCCCGGACAGGGCGGCGCAGTATTTT. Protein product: CASSFPDRAAQYF.

CDR3 bases: TGTGCCAGTAGTCTCGGACAGGGTTACTATGGCTACACCTTC. It encodes CASSLGQGYYGYTF. The V gene is TRBV19, the J gene TRBJ1-2; 8 nucleotides agree with TRBD1. The germline gives CDR1 LNHDA, CDR2 SQIVND (reference sequence). With 5 bases clipped from V and 3 bases from J, the junction kept 5 bases outside the gene matches. The CDR3 has 14 amino acids.

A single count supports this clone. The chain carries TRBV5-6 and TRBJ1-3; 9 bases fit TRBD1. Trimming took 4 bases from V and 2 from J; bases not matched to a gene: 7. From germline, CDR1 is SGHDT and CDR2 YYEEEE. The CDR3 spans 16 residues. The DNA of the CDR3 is TGTGCCAGCAGCCGGACAGGGGATTTTACTGGAAACACCATATATTTT. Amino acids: CASSRTGDFTGNTIYF.

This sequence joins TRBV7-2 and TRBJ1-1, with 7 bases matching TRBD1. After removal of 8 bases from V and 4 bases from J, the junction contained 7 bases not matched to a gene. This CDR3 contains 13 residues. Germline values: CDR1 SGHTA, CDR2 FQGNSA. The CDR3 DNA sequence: TGTGCCAGCGGTGTACAGGGGAGCACTGAAGCTTTCTTT. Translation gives CASGVQGSTEAFF.